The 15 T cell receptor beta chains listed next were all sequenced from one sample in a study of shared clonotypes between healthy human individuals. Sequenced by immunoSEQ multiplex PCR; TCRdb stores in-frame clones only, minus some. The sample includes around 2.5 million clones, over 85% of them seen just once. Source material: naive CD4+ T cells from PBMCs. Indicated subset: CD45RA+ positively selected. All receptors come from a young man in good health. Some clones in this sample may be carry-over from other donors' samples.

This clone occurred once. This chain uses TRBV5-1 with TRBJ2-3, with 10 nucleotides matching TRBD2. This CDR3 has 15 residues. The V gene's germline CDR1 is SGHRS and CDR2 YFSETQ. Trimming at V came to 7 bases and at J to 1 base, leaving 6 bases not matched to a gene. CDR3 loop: CASFQLAGGTDTQYF. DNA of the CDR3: TGCGCCAGCTTCCAGCTAGCGGGGGGCACAGATACGCAGTATTTT. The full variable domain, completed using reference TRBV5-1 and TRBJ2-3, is KAGVTQTPRYLIKTRGQQVTLSCSPISGHRSVSWYQQTPGQGLQFLFEYFSETQRNKGNFPGRFSGRQFSNSRSEMNVSTLELGDSALYLCASFQLAGGTDTQYFGPGTRLTVL.

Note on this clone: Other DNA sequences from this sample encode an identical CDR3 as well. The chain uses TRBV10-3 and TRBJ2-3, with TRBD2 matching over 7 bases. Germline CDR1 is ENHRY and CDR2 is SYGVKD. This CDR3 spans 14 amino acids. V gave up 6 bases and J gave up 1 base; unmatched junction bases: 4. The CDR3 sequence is CAIRGTSGTDTQYF. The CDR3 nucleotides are TGTGCCATCAGGGGAACTAGCGGCACAGATACGCAGTATTTT.

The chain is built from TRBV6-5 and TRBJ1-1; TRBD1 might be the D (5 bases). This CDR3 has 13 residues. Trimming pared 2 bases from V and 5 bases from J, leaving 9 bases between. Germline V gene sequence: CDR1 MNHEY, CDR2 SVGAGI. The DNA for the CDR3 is TGTGCCAGCAGTTACCGACAGACTACTGAAGCTTTCTTT. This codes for CASSYRQTTEAFF.

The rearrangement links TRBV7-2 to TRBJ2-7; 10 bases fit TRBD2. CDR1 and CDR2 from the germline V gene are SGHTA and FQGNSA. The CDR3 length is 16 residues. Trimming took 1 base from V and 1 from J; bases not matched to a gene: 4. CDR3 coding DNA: TGTGCCAGCAGCTTAGGGCCTAGCGGGAGTTCCTACGAGCAGTACTTC. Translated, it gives CASSLGPSGSSYEQYF.

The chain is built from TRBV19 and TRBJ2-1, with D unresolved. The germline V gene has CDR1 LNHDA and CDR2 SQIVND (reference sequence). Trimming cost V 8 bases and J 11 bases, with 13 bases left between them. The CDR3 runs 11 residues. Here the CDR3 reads CASGIGIQQFF. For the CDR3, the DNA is TGTGCCAGTGGAATAGGTATTCAGCAGTTCTTC. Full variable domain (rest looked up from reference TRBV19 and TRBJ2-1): DGGITQSPKYLFRKEGQNVTLSCEQNLNHDAMYWYRQDPGQGLRLIYYSQIVNDFQKGDIAEGYSVSREKKESFPLTVTSAQKNPTAFYLCASGIGIQQFFGPGTRLTVL.

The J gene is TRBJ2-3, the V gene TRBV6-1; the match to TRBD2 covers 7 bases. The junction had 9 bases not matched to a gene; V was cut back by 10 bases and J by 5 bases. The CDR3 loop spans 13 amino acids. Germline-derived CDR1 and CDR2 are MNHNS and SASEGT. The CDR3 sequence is CAIDGGLRDTQYF. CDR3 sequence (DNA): TGTGCCATCGACGGGGGGTTAAGAGATACGCAGTATTTT.

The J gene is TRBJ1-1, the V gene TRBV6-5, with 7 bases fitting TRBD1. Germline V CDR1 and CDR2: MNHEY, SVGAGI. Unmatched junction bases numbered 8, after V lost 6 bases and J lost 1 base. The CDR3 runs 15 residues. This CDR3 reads CASRTNRGQNTEAFF. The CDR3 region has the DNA TGTGCCAGCAGAACCAACAGGGGACAGAACACTGAAGCTTTCTTT.

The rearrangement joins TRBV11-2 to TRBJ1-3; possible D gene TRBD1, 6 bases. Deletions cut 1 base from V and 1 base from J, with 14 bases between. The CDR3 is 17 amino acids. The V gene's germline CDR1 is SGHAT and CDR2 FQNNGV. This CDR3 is CASSLVGRGSSGNTIYF. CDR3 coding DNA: TGTGCCAGCAGCTTAGTGGGCAGGGGTTCATCTGGAAACACCATATATTTT.

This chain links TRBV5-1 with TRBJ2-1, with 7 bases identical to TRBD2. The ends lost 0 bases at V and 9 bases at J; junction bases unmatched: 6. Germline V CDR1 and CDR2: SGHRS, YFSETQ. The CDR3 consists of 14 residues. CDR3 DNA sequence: TGCGCCAGCAGCTTGGGGGCGGGGGAGACTGAGCAGTTCTTC. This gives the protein CASSLGAGETEQFF.

The CDR3 coding sequence is TGTGCCAGCAGCACCACAGGGGTCACATACTATGGCTACACCTTC. Its translation: CASSTTGVTYYGYTF. This chain connects TRBV7-2 to TRBJ1-2; 7 bases fit TRBD1. The CDR3 is 15 residues long. The germline V gene encodes CDR1 SGHTA and CDR2 FQGNSA. Trimming cost V 5 bases and J 3 bases; bases outside gene matches: 9.

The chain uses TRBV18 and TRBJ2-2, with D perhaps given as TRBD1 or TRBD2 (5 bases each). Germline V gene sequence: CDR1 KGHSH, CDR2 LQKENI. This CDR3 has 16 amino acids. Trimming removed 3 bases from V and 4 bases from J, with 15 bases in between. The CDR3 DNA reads TGTGCCAGCTCACCTAGGAGAGGGGCCATCACCGGGGAGCTGTTTTTT. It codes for CASSPRRGAITGELFF.

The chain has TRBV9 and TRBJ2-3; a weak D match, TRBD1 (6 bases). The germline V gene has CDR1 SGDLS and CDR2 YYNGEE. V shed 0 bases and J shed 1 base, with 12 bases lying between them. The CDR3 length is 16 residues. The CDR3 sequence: CASSVGNGQRTDTQYF. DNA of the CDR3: TGTGCCAGCAGCGTAGGGAACGGACAGCGCACAGATACGCAGTATTTT.

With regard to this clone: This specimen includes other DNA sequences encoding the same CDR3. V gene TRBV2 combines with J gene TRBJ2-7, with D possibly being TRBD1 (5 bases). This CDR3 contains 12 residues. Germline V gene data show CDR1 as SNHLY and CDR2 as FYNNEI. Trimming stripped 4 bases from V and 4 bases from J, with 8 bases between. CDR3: CASSAQGYEQYF. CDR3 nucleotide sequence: TGTGCCAGCAGTGCCCAGGGTTACGAGCAGTACTTC.

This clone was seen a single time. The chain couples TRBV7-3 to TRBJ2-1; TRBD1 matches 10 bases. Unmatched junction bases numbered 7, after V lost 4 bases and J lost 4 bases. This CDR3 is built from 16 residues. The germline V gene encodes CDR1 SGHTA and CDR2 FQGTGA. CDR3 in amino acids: CASSSPGDRGYNEQFF. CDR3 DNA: TGTGCCAGCAGCTCCCCAGGGGACAGGGGATACAATGAGCAGTTCTTC.

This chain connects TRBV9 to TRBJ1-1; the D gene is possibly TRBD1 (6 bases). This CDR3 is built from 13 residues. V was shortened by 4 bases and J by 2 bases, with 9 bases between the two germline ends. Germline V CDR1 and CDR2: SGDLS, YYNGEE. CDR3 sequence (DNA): TGTGCCAGCAGCCTGGGACAAAACACTGAAGCTTTCTTT. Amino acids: CASSLGQNTEAFF.